This passage covers 25 T cell receptor beta chains from one sample sequenced in a study of response to subunit inactivated influenza vaccine. TCRdb recomputed calls from the RT-PCR reads with MiXCR, one row per CDR3 protein. The data show about 650,000 distinct CDR3 sequences, with around 13% seen just once and 7.5% to 8% held by the top ten. The material was PBMCs from blood, obtained roughly 15 days before vaccination. Every receptor here comes from a man aged 50 to 60 who received an inactivated influenza vaccine.

This clonotype was picked up many times. This chain joins TRBV5-1 and TRBJ2-2; 10 bases fit TRBD1. V was pared by 4 bases and J by 5 bases, with 2 bases of the junction left unmatched. Germline CDR1 reads SGHRS; CDR2 reads YFSETQ. The CDR3 is 14 amino acids. CDR3 in DNA: TGCGCCAGCAGCCCGGGACAGGGGACCGGGGAGCTGTTTTTT. The encoded protein is CASSPGQGTGELFF.

This clonotype showed up just a few times. The chain uses TRBV7-2 and TRBJ2-7; TRBD2 is a possible D gene (5 bases). V shed 6 bases and J shed 2 bases, with 11 bases lying between them. The CDR3 sequence is 13 residues long. CDR1 is SGHTA, CDR2 FQGNSA, per germline. The CDR3 reads CASREREAYEQYF. CDR3 nucleotides: TGTGCCAGCAGGGAGAGGGAAGCCTACGAGCAGTACTTC.

There are a few counts of this clonotype. V is TRBV13 and J is TRBJ2-1; 8 bases are shared with TRBD2. V trimming: 3 bases; J trimming: 4 bases; junction bases outside the gene matches: 8. This CDR3 comprises 16 residues. The germline CDR1 and CDR2 sequences are PRHDT and FYEKMQ (reference sequence). The CDR3: CASSFFGGVRYNEQFF. The CDR3 nucleotides are TGTGCCAGCAGCTTTTTCGGGGGGGTACGGTACAATGAGCAGTTCTTC.

This clonotype was seen many times. CDR3 region: CASSLEGRYGYTF. The CDR3 nucleotides are TGTGCCAGCAGTTTAGAAGGACGCTATGGCTACACCTTC. The chain has TRBV12-3 or TRBV12-4 and TRBJ1-2; no reliable D call. Trimming cost V 1 base and J 4 bases, with 7 bases left between them. The CDR3 covers 13 residues.

In its sample, this clonotype was seen a few times. The V call is TRBV6-5, the J call TRBJ2-2; D gene ambiguous. The CDR3 is made up of 16 amino acids. V was pared by 3 bases and J by 4 bases, with 15 bases between. Germline V gives CDR1 MNHEY, CDR2 SVGAGI. CDR3 region: CASSYRRGPFTGELFF. The CDR3 bases are TGTGCCAGCAGTTATCGGCGCGGACCCTTCACCGGGGAGCTGTTTTTT.

This clonotype was observed a few times. V and J are TRBV9 and TRBJ2-2; 9 bases are a match to TRBD1. Losses at the gene ends were 2 bases for V and 7 bases for J; bases not matched to a gene: 6. The germline gives CDR1 SGDLS, CDR2 YYNGEE. The CDR3 loop spans 15 amino acids. CDR3 residues: CASSVSDRGIGELFF. The DNA for the CDR3 is TGTGCCAGCAGCGTGTCCGACAGGGGGATCGGGGAGCTGTTTTTT.

In its sample, this clonotype was seen a few times. The chain joins TRBV9 to TRBJ2-7, with no clear D. From germline, CDR1 is SGDLS and CDR2 YYNGEE. The V gene lost 2 bases and the J gene lost 5 bases, with 14 bases spanning the gap. The CDR3 has 14 amino acids. CDR3 residues: CASSVGRLNHEQYF. As DNA, the CDR3 is TGTGCCAGCAGCGTTGGAAGGTTGAATCACGAGCAGTACTTC. Variable domain in full (rest from reference TRBV9 and TRBJ2-7): DSGVTQTPKHLITATGQRVTLRCSPRSGDLSVYWYQQSLDQGLQFLIQYYNGEERAKGNILERFSAQQFPDLHSELNLSSLELGDSALYFCASSVGRLNHEQYFGPGTRLTVT.

The chain combines TRBV7-9 with TRBJ2-3; the D gene is possibly TRBD1 (5 bases). V lost 5 bases and J 1 base, leaving 13 bases between the germline ends. The CDR3 has 15 residues. CDR1 and CDR2 from the germline V gene are SEHNR and FQNEAQ (reference sequence). In DNA form, the CDR3 reads TGTGCCAGCAGCCCCGAGGACATTTGCACAGATACGCAGTATTTT. This gives the protein CASSPEDICTDTQYF.

In its sample, this clonotype was seen many times. The chain recombines TRBV6-2 or TRBV6-3 with TRBJ2-5; tentatively, D is TRBD2 (5 bases). The CDR3 sequence is 12 residues long. The V end was cut by 6 bases, the J end by 2 bases, with 7 bases between. Germline V gene data show CDR1 as MNHEY and CDR2 as SVGEGT. Written as DNA, the CDR3 is TGTGCCAGCAGACGGGGACAAGAGACCCAGTACTTC. Translation: CASRRGQETQYF.

This clonotype was found many times. This chain uses TRBV7-2 with TRBJ2-1; 8 bases map to TRBD2. This CDR3 spans 15 amino acids. The V segment lost 1 base and the J segment 3 bases; nucleotides outside the gene matches: 2. The germline CDR1 and CDR2 sequences are SGHTA and FQGNSA. This CDR3 reads CASSLVGGDYNEQFF. The CDR3 DNA sequence: TGTGCCAGCAGCTTAGTCGGGGGGGACTACAATGAGCAGTTCTTC.

V usage is TRBV5-6 and J usage is TRBJ2-2; D might be TRBD1 (5 bases). CDR1 is SGHDT, CDR2 YYEEEE, per germline. This CDR3 has 15 amino acids. The ends were cut back, 4 bases at V and 4 bases at J, with 14 bases in the middle. The CDR3 sequence is CASSLRYRSTGELFF. CDR3 coding DNA: TGTGCCAGCAGCCTTCGCTACAGGAGCACCGGGGAGCTGTTTTTT.

The chain has TRBV20-1 and TRBJ2-3; maybe TRBD2 (6 bases). V was pared by 6 bases and J by 2 bases, with 15 bases between. Germline loops: CDR1 DFQATT, CDR2 SNEGSKA (reference sequence). The CDR3 is 14 amino acids. The DNA for the CDR3 is TGCAGTGCATCCGGGACTTCTTACACAGATACGCAGTATTTT. Protein: CSASGTSYTDTQYF.

This sequence joins TRBV20-1 and TRBJ2-1; 13 nucleotides line up with TRBD2. The J segment lost 9 bases and the V segment lost 0 bases, leaving 8 bases of the junction unmatched. Germline-derived CDR1 and CDR2 are DFQATT and SNEGSKA (reference sequence). The CDR3 is 16 residues long. CDR3 bases: TGCAGTGCTAGAGATTTAAGGACTAGCGGGAGCTTTGAGCAGTTCTTC. The encoded protein is CSARDLRTSGSFEQFF.

This clonotype was detected many times. The chain recombines TRBV14 with TRBJ2-3, with TRBD1 matching 7 bases. Per the germline V gene, CDR1 is SGHDN and CDR2 is FVKESK. This CDR3 contains 15 residues. After removal of 1 base from V and 10 bases from J, the junction contained 11 bases not matched to a gene. The CDR3 DNA reads TGTGCCAGCAGCCAAGTTCAGGGGGTTAAACAAGCGCAGTATTTT. Protein sequence: CASSQVQGVKQAQYF.

This clonotype was seen a few times. The CDR3 sequence: CASSKAPLGGDTQYF. Written as DNA, the CDR3 is TGTGCCAGCAGCAAAGCGCCGCTAGGGGGAGATACGCAGTATTTT. The chain uses TRBV21-1 and TRBJ2-3; TRBD1 was called by the table and not checked on the DNA. TRBV21-1 is a pseudogene segment. This CDR3 has 15 residues.

J is TRBJ2-4 and V is TRBV23-1; D unclear. Being an ORF, TRBV23-1 has a function that is uncertain. The CDR3 is 13 residues long. V gave up 1 base and J gave up 2 bases, with 3 bases separating them. The CDR3 coding sequence is TGCGCCAGCAGTCAATTGTCCAAAAACATTCAGTACTTC. Translation gives CASSQLSKNIQYF.

This clonotype has only a few counts. J is TRBJ2-2 and V is TRBV3-1; D possibly corresponds to TRBD2 (6 bases). CDR1 is LGHDT and CDR2 is YNNKEL in the germline V gene (reference sequence). This CDR3 contains 12 residues. Trimming cost V 8 bases and J 8 bases, with 12 bases left between them. CDR3 DNA sequence: TGTGCCAGCGGGAGGCCTACAGGGGAGCTGTTTTTT. Its translation: CASGRPTGELFF.

In its sample, this clonotype was seen many times. The chain couples TRBV5-1 to TRBJ1-6; D may be TRBD1 (6 bases). Trimming stripped 3 bases from V and 7 bases from J, with 14 bases between. The germline V gene encodes CDR1 SGHRS and CDR2 YFSETQ. This CDR3 comprises 15 residues. CDR3 region: CASSSSTGKNSPLHF. The DNA for the CDR3 is TGCGCCAGCAGCTCATCAACAGGGAAGAATTCACCCCTCCACTTT.

The V call is TRBV3-1, the J call TRBJ2-1; 8 nucleotides line up with TRBD1. Germline assignment: CDR1 LGHDT and CDR2 YNNKEL (reference sequence). The V gene end was trimmed by 2 bases and the J gene end by 5 bases; junction bases not matched to a gene: 5. This CDR3 has 15 residues. CDR3 sequence (DNA): TGTGCCAGCAGCCAACCAGGGGGCCCAAACAATGAGCAGTTCTTC. It specifies CASSQPGGPNNEQFF.

This clonotype showed up many times. V is TRBV12-3 or TRBV12-4 and J is TRBJ2-7; 8 bases fit TRBD2. This CDR3 is built from 14 residues. Trimming removed 3 bases from V and 5 bases from J; junction bases left unmatched: 6. The CDR3 spells CASSLSGGVDEQYF. CDR3 bases: TGTGCCAGCAGTTTGTCGGGGGGGGTTGACGAGCAGTACTTC.

This chain joins TRBV20-1 and TRBJ2-1; maybe TRBD2 (5 bases). Deletions cut 2 bases from V and 5 bases from J, with 16 bases between. Germline V gene data show CDR1 as DFQATT and CDR2 as SNEGSKA (reference sequence). There are 15 residues in the CDR3. The chain's CDR3 is CSARFVMGAHNEQFF. CDR3 bases: TGCAGTGCTAGATTTGTGATGGGAGCCCACAATGAGCAGTTCTTC.

V usage is TRBV3-1 and J usage is TRBJ1-3; D ambiguous. CDR1 is LGHDT, CDR2 YNNKEL, per germline (reference sequence). The CDR3 sequence is 16 residues long. V lost 4 bases, J lost 0 bases, and 13 bases lay in between. The chain's CDR3 is CASSRGFQNSGNTIYF. CDR3 DNA sequence: TGTGCCAGCAGCCGCGGATTCCAGAACTCTGGAAACACCATATATTTT.

This clonotype has only a few counts. The chain links TRBV24-1 to TRBJ2-5; D gene unclear. CDR1 and CDR2 from the germline V gene are KGHDR and SFDVKD. The CDR3 runs 13 residues. Trimming stripped 3 bases from V and 7 bases from J, with 11 bases between. This CDR3 is CATSDHLDGTQYF. The CDR3 DNA follows: TGTGCCACCAGTGATCACCTAGACGGGACCCAGTACTTC.

This clonotype occurred a few times. The chain is built from TRBV20-1 and TRBJ2-5; D may be TRBD2 (6 bases). Germline assignment: CDR1 DFQATT and CDR2 SNEGSKA (reference sequence). Trimming removed 5 bases from V and 4 bases from J, with 14 bases in between. This CDR3 has 13 amino acids. The DNA of the CDR3 is TGCAGTGCTCCGTTCGGGGGAGCAGAGACCCAGTACTTC. This sequence encodes CSAPFGGAETQYF.

V is TRBV3-1 and J is TRBJ1-2; D might be TRBD1 (6 bases). Germline CDR1 reads LGHDT; CDR2 reads YNNKEL (reference sequence). This CDR3 contains 17 residues. Trimming cost V 0 bases and J 0 bases, with 14 bases left between them. CDR3 DNA: TGTGCCAGCAGCCAAGATCTCAGGGGCCCAGCTAACTATGGCTACACCTTC. It yields the protein CASSQDLRGPANYGYTF.